This section outlines one T cell receptor (beta chain) sequence together with its context. These data belong to a study of post-analysis software for immune sequencing data. Incorporated into the TCR beta cDNA libraries were unique molecular identifiers, which served to reduce PCR and sequencing biases. TCRdb passed the PCR reads through MiXCR, listing each CDR3 protein once. The sample comprises 430,000 or so distinct CDR3 sequences, roughly 38% of which are singletons, and approximately 7.7% rests with the top ten. The clonotype was recovered from a girl aged 2 to 10 with multiple sclerosis. Sequenced input: blood.

This chain's CDR3 is CSVLKFPASGVSDTQYF. CDR3 nucleotides: TGCAGCGTCCTCAAATTCCCCGCCAGCGGGGTGTCAGATACGCAGTATTTT. This chain joins TRBV29-1 and TRBJ2-3; 7 bases are a match to TRBD2. V shed 6 bases and J 4 bases; nucleotides not matched to a gene: 19. Germline values: CDR1 SQVTM, CDR2 ANQGSEA. The CDR3 contains 17 residues.